The T cell receptor (beta chain) described here comes from a study of cytomegalovirus exposure and HLA in healthy donors. The PCR ran on 60 Vbeta and 13 Jbeta primers. This table comes from immunoSEQ multiplex PCR, and its TCRdb copy is limited to in-frame clones, with some not included. Of some 150,000 clones listed, roughly 72% are singletons. The germline CDR1 and CDR2 sequences are MGHRA and YSYEKL. With V trimmed by 1 base and J by 7 bases, 7 bases remained unmatched. The CDR3 runs to 16 residues. As concerns this clone: Antigen: not known.

Whole-study results and caveats: Roughly even sequencing depth across donors was the assumption behind the presence/absence analyses. The analysis excluded some indistinguishable V segments, including TRBV6-2 and TRBV6-3.

Sequenced material: PBMCs. The J gene is TRBJ1-5, the V gene TRBV4-1; TRBD1 aligns across 10 bases. This receptor was obtained from a man aged 40-55 years in good health and CMV-seronegative. For the CDR3, the DNA is TGCGCCAGCAGCCAAGTGGGACAGGGGCCGGGCCAGCCCCAGCATTTT. Residues: CASSQVGQGPGQPQHF.